This T cell receptor (beta chain) was sequenced during a study of blood T cells in healthy people across ages. Study at large: The capture of about one barcoded beta molecule per two T cells was achieved by template switching. Study-level points and caveats: Strong correlation existed between TCR beta diversity and naive T cell percentage.

With a J-beta primer mix and a sample-barcoded 5' primer, a second PCR ran roughly 6 to 12 cycles. From the 5' RACE reads, TCRdb called clonotypes with MiXCR, one entry per CDR3 protein. The table lists 1,300,000 or so distinct CDR3 sequences, 59% of them singletons, with more than 6% in the top ten. Germline V lookup: CDR1 SGHRS, CDR2 YFSETQ. The CDR3 length is 14 residues. Trimming removed 4 bases at V and 2 bases at J, with 11 bases between. In its sample, this clonotype was seen a few times. What it binds is not known. Sample: blood. This sequence originates from a man younger than 30 in good health. The chain combines TRBV5-1 with TRBJ2-3; D is ambiguous. As DNA, the CDR3 is TGCGCCAGCAGCAGGGTAGCTCCCACAGATACGCAGTATTTT. It specifies CASSRVAPTDTQYF. The full variable domain, with the rest looked up from reference TRBV5-1 and TRBJ2-3, is KAGVTQTPRYLIKTRGQQVTLSCSPISGHRSVSWYQQTPGQGLQFLFEYFSETQRNKGNFPGRFSGRQFSNSRSEMNVSTLELGDSALYLCASSRVAPTDTQYFGPGTRLTVL.